This is a list of T cell receptor beta chains from one sample in a study of cytomegalovirus exposure and HLA in healthy donors. Clones were read by immunoSEQ multiplex PCR, and TCRdb kept only the in-frame ones, dropping some. Counted here are 150,000 to 200,000 clones, over 65% occurring once; the ten biggest clones make up 3.1%. Sequencing was done on a sample of PBMCs. These receptors were collected from a woman aged 40 to 50 in good health and CMV-seronegative. Both conserved end residues are part of each CDR3.

v_gene	j_gene	CDR3aa
TRBV7-9	TRBJ2-2	CASRHSPGLARNTGELFF
TRBV5-1	TRBJ2-2	CASSSSSSDTGELFF
TRBV29-1	TRBJ1-5	CSVGTARYQPQHF
TRBV5-4	TRBJ2-5	CASSWALNQETQYF
TRBV6-5	TRBJ2-1	CASSYSSLAGTSQFF
TRBV7-8	TRBJ2-7	CASSLARQGPYEQYF
TRBV6-5	TRBJ1-2	CASSYDRGSYGYTF
TRBV4-1	TRBJ2-1	CASSQDGEFFDEQFF
TRBV5-1	TRBJ1-6	CASSLEQGGNSPLHF
TRBV28	TRBJ1-2	CASVKAIEFSDGYTF
TRBV28	TRBJ1-1	CAGGQGIEAFF
TRBV4-2	TRBJ1-1	CASSQDPGAAGNTEAFF
TRBV12-5	TRBJ2-3	CASGLGPGTSGGTSTDTQYF
TRBV28	TRBJ1-5	CASREGGDQPQHF
TRBV28	TRBJ2-5	CASVGGLAGGQETQYF
TRBV6-1	TRBJ2-7	CASRDRGYEQYF
TRBV15	TRBJ2-7	CATSRGNRGRYEQYF
TRBV7-9	TRBJ1-2	CASSLVVGGSRYGYTF
TRBV5-4	TRBJ2-3	CASSRLAGGPSTDTQYF
TRBV6-1	TRBJ1-5	CASSTGMGQPQHF
TRBV6-1	TRBJ2-5	CASSGTSGGSETQYF
TRBV18	TRBJ2-1	CASSPRAGAWEQFF
TRBV7-9	TRBJ2-1	CASSARPRTSYNEQFF
TRBV7-8	TRBJ1-6	CASSLDRTGGLGNSPLHF
TRBV6-1	TRBJ1-4	CASIRDRGNEKLFF
TRBV6-1	TRBJ1-6	CASSEQGYNSPLHF
TRBV5-5	TRBJ2-7	CASSLAGVGEYF
TRBV7-9	TRBJ1-1	CSSSLTVGEAFF
TRBV4-1	TRBJ1-3	CASSQVQGRYGNTIYF
TRBV11-3	TRBJ2-4	CASSLTRQPLAKNIQYF
TRBV2	TRBJ1-3	CASQNRESSGNTIYF
TRBV6-5	TRBJ2-1	CASSNSGGAPNEQFF
TRBV6-4	TRBJ2-7	CASRGGRTGDSYEQYF
TRBV5-1	TRBJ2-2	CASSFGGSDTGELFF
TRBV9	TRBJ2-1	CASSPRTGGSYNEQFF
TRBV5-1	TRBJ2-1	CASEIRGQGAWNEQFF
TRBV28	TRBJ1-2	CASSLLQGNYGYTF
TRBV7-2	TRBJ1-1	CASSKLLSTEAFF
TRBV5-1	TRBJ2-3	CASSRQSGRGIDTQYF
TRBV27	TRBJ1-1	CASSLWGKQGEAFF
TRBV7-6	TRBJ2-2	CASSPLSGFNTGELFF
TRBV10-2	TRBJ2-3	CASRLAGGLSTDTQYF
TRBV18	TRBJ2-6	CASSPPAGSSGANVLTF
TRBV5-4	TRBJ2-3	CASSLSGGPVDTQYF
TRBV19	TRBJ1-1	CASSSFTGTGSEAFF
TRBV5-1	TRBJ1-6	CASSRTENSPLHF
TRBV5-1	TRBJ1-1	CASSIPPSGLGTEAFF
TRBV7-9	TRBJ1-4	CASSFTRNEKLFF
TRBV27	TRBJ2-2	CASALADHTGELFF
TRBV2	TRBJ2-7	CASTSVSSAYEQYF
TRBV29-1	TRBJ2-3	CSVEDQLVSTDTQYF
TRBV7-2	TRBJ1-1	CASSVQGKNTEAFF
TRBV5-5	TRBJ2-1	CASSFSPGDYNEQFF
TRBV5-6	TRBJ1-2	CASSSYPLYGYTF
TRBV4-2	TRBJ2-2	CASSQEFGGAGAGELFF
TRBV28	TRBJ1-2	CASKPGHGNYGYTF
TRBV11-2	TRBJ2-5	CASSFGAGPQETQYF
TRBV29-1	TRBJ1-1	CSVEEVQSSEAFF